In this sample, the clone carrying this T cell receptor beta chain turned up many times. Its specificity is not known. A unique molecular identifier was attached to every TCR cDNA molecule. TCRdb reprocessed the 5' RACE reads with MiXCR, giving one entry per CDR3 protein. Among about 11,000 distinct CDR3 sequences, roughly an eighth were seen once, and the ten largest hold roughly 40%. The record originates from a study of spatial heterogeneity in lung cancer. Time point indicated: sample taken at primary tumor resection. Patients with untreated early-stage non-small cell lung cancer, numbering some 72, were the donors. Extraction of whole RNA from tumor, nontumor lung or frozen PBMC preceded unsorted sequencing. Trimming took off 0 bases at V and 3 bases at J, with 3 bases between the two ends. There are 13 residues in the CDR3. Germline CDR1 is LGHNA and CDR2 is YSLEER. Overall study findings and caveats: Tracking of tumor mutation counts was seen in expanded intratumoral alpha and beta TCR counts.

This specimen consisted of lung tumor tissue, obtained at surgery. This TCR was recovered from a male donor with early-stage non-small cell lung cancer. This chain joins TRBV4-3 and TRBJ1-5; D unclear. The CDR3 sequence: CASSQDINQPQHF. The CDR3 DNA reads TGCGCCAGCAGCCAAGACATCAATCAGCCCCAGCATTTT.